The 30 T cell receptor beta chains below all came from one sample that was sequenced in a study of T cells in Graves' hyperthyroidism and ophthalmopathy. Researchers amplified the TCR beta CDR3 regions from RNA transcripts. The TCR CDR3 first-round RT-PCR relied on the HTBI primer set. TCRdb re-called the multiplex PCR reads with MiXCR, one entry per CDR3 protein. The data hold roughly 750,000 distinct CDR3 sequences, with roughly 15% observed a single time. The sequencing sample was made of blood. The source of these receptors is a man younger than 35 with Graves' hyperthyroidism.

At least ten counts were recorded for this clonotype. The chain employs TRBV28 and TRBJ2-3; tentatively, D is TRBD2 (5 bases). Germline-derived CDR1 and CDR2 are MDHEN and SYDVKM. V dropped 6 bases and J dropped 2 bases, with 15 bases sitting between them. The CDR3 length is 15 residues. Here the CDR3 DNA reads TGTGCCAGCAGCGCGGCCAGCGGCCACACAGATACGCAGTATTTT. This encodes CASSAASGHTDTQYF.

This clonotype appeared many times. V and J are TRBV27 and TRBJ1-5; D call uncertain. The CDR3 has 12 amino acids. CDR1 and CDR2 from the germline V gene are MNHEY and SMNVEV (reference sequence). V was trimmed by 4 bases and J by 11 bases, leaving 12 bases between them. In DNA form, the CDR3 reads TGTGCCAGCAGTTCGAACATTGGGTCCCAGCATTTT. Protein sequence: CASSSNIGSQHF.

The table lists this clonotype with many counts. The chain employs TRBV28 and TRBJ2-5, with 7 bases identical to TRBD2. The junction had 6 bases not matched to a gene; V was cut back by 3 bases and J by 2 bases. The length of the CDR3 is 15 residues. CDR1 and CDR2 from the germline V gene are MDHEN and SYDVKM. CDR3 in DNA: TGTGCCAGCAGTTTCGGGGCTAGCGGACAAGAGACCCAGTACTTC. This gives the protein CASSFGASGQETQYF. Full variable domain (remainder filled in from reference TRBV28 and TRBJ2-5): DVKVTQSSRYLVKRTGEKVFLECVQDMDHENMFWYRQDPGLGLRLIYFSYDVKMKEKGDIPEGYSVSREKKERFSLILESASTNQTSMYLCASSFGASGQETQYFGPGTRLLVL.

As for this clonotype: Compared with germline, one end of the junction differs, possibly owing to a read error. The chain couples TRBV11-1 to TRBJ2-1; 9 bases align to TRBD1. The CDR3 consists of 14 residues. Germline loops: CDR1 SGHAT, CDR2 FQDESV (reference sequence). CDR3 in amino acids: CANSLGTGLNEQFF. The CDR3 DNA is TGTGCCAACAGCTTAGGGACAGGGCTCAATGAGCAGTTCTTC.

This clonotype was seen ten or more times. The chain is built from TRBV12-3 or TRBV12-4 and TRBJ1-3; D unclear. V was cut by 2 bases and J by 0 bases, with 11 bases left in between. CDR3 length equals 16 residues. As DNA, the CDR3 is TGTGCCAGCAGTTTAACCGCCAGGTCCTCTGGAAACACCATATATTTT. As protein: CASSLTARSSGNTIYF.

This clonotype was seen many times. The J gene is TRBJ1-1, the V gene TRBV6-1; D is possibly TRBD1 (5 bases). CDR1 and CDR2 (germline): MNHNS, SASEGT. CDR3 size: 13 residues. V was trimmed by 5 bases and J by 4 bases, leaving 11 bases between them. CDR3 in amino acids: CASSSAGSTEAFF. CDR3 DNA sequence: TGTGCCAGCAGTTCCGCAGGGAGCACTGAAGCTTTCTTT.

The V call is TRBV20-1, the J call TRBJ2-5, with D possibly being TRBD2 (5 bases). Germline V gives CDR1 DFQATT, CDR2 SNEGSKA (reference sequence). The CDR3 runs to 16 residues. The V gene lost 1 base and the J gene lost 11 bases, with 26 bases spanning the gap. CDR3 sequence (DNA): TGCAGTGCTAGAGCCCCAACGACTACGTTGAATTTTGGACAGTACTTC. Amino acids: CSARAPTTTLNFGQYF.

This clonotype appeared many times. This chain connects TRBV12-3 or TRBV12-4 to TRBJ2-5; no clear D gene. V lost 0 bases and J lost 5, with 22 bases in between. The CDR3 sequence is 18 residues long. CDR3 bases: TGTGCCAGCAGTTTAGCGCTAAGGAAGTTGGCAGGCCGGGAGACCCAGTACTTC. Translated, it gives CASSLALRKLAGRETQYF.

The V and J genes are TRBV10-1 and TRBJ2-7; 9 nucleotides align to TRBD2. Trimming took 7 bases from V and 2 from J; bases not matched to a gene: 9. CDR3 length: 15 residues. Looked up from germline, CDR1 is WNHNN and CDR2 is SYGVQD (reference sequence). CDR3 coding DNA: TGCGCCAGCATCAGAAGGACTAGCGAAGCCTACGAGCAGTACTTC. Amino acids: CASIRRTSEAYEQYF.

The chain recombines TRBV5-1 with TRBJ2-2; D gene uncertain. Trimming stripped 2 bases from V and 0 bases from J, with 5 bases between. Germline V gives CDR1 SGHRS, CDR2 YFSETQ. The CDR3 is 14 amino acids. The chain's CDR3 is CASSFETNTGELFF. Here the CDR3 DNA reads TGCGCCAGCAGCTTCGAAACGAACACCGGGGAGCTGTTTTTT.

This clonotype was recorded many times. This sequence joins TRBV19 and TRBJ2-3; D is unresolved. The CDR3 contains 13 residues. Trimming cost V 9 bases and J 0 bases, with 10 bases left between them. CDR1 LNHDA and CDR2 SQIVND come from the germline V gene (reference sequence). DNA of the CDR3: TGTGCCAGCAGCAGGTCTAGCACAGATACGCAGTATTTT. Translation: CASSRSSTDTQYF.

The gene calls are TRBV5-1 and TRBJ2-7; D unresolved. CDR3 length equals 14 residues. Trimming removed 6 bases from V and 7 bases from J, with 20 bases in between. Germline CDR1 and CDR2: SGHRS and YFSETQ. CDR3 DNA sequence: TGCGCCAGCAACCCGGTCGGCCCGAGTCGGGAGCAGTACTTC. It is translated as CASNPVGPSREQYF.

This clonotype is a singleton in its sample. The chain couples TRBV19 to TRBJ2-1, with D uncertain. Looked up from germline, CDR1 is LNHDA and CDR2 is SQIVND (reference sequence). V lost 6 bases, J lost 6 bases, and 15 bases lay in between. This CDR3 is 14 amino acids long. In DNA form, the CDR3 reads TGTGCCAGTAGCAGTCGGTCCCGGCCCAATGAGCAGTTCTTC. Translating it yields CASSSRSRPNEQFF.

In this sample, this clonotype turned up a few times. The chain recombines TRBV2 with TRBJ1-2; D is ambiguous. The germline V gene encodes CDR1 SNHLY and CDR2 FYNNEI. Trimming stripped 3 bases from V and 8 bases from J, with 10 bases between. This CDR3 comprises 12 residues. CDR3 protein: CASSDTSIGYTF. The CDR3 DNA reads as TGTGCCAGCAGTGATACAAGTATCGGCTACACCTTC. The complete variable domain, with remaining parts taken from reference TRBV2 and TRBJ1-2, reads EPEVTQTPSHQVTQMGQEVILRCVPISNHLYFYWYRQILGQKVEFLVSFYNNEISEKSEIFDDQFSVERPDGSNFTLKIRSTKLEDSAMYFCASSDTSIGYTFGSGTRLTVV.

A few counts support this clonotype. The rearrangement links TRBV28 to TRBJ2-2, with a possible D match to TRBD2 (5 bases). Trimming took 3 bases from V and 0 from J, leaving 14 bases between them. The CDR3 runs 17 residues. Germline CDR1 MDHEN, CDR2 SYDVKM. The CDR3 nucleotides are TGTGCCAGCAGTTTGTATGGCAGAGGGTCGAACACCGGGGAGCTGTTTTTT. Its protein is CASSLYGRGSNTGELFF.

This clonotype was seen at least ten times. The CDR3 coding sequence is TGTGCCAGCAGCCACGGTCCGAGCTCCTACGAGCAGTACTTC. As protein: CASSHGPSSYEQYF. V gene TRBV3-1 combines with J gene TRBJ2-7, with D hard to call. V was pared by 3 bases and J by 0 bases, with 9 bases between. The CDR3 runs to 14 residues. Germline CDR1 and CDR2: LGHDT and YNNKEL (reference sequence).

V gene TRBV19 combines with J gene TRBJ2-7, with 7 bases identical to TRBD1. The trim removed 5 bases at V and 4 bases at J, leaving 11 bases unmatched. Germline V CDR1 and CDR2: LNHDA, SQIVND (reference sequence). The CDR3 has 15 amino acids. CDR3: CASSGSTGSRYEQYF. DNA for the CDR3: TGTGCCAGTAGTGGATCGACAGGGAGTCGATACGAGCAGTACTTC. Complete variable domain (other parts from reference TRBV19 and TRBJ2-7): DGGITQSPKYLFRKEGQNVTLSCEQNLNHDAMYWYRQDPGQGLRLIYYSQIVNDFQKGDIAEGYSVSREKKESFPLTVTSAQKNPTAFYLCASSGSTGSRYEQYFGPGTRLTVT.

V and J are TRBV6-2 or TRBV6-3 and TRBJ1-5; 8 bases fit TRBD1. Germline loops: CDR1 MNHEY, CDR2 SVGEGT. The CDR3 has 17 residues. V dropped 5 bases and J dropped 3; count of bases not matched to a gene: 12. The CDR3 region is CASSARGQGNANQPQHF. CDR3 coding DNA: TGTGCCAGCAGTGCCCGAGGACAGGGAAACGCCAATCAGCCCCAGCATTTT.

On this clonotype: Since a much larger clone is just one base distant, this may be a read error. The rearrangement joins TRBV24-1 to TRBJ2-1, with 13 bases that match TRBD2. CDR1 and CDR2 from the germline V gene are KGHDR and SFDVKD. This CDR3 has 19 residues. CDR3: CATSDWGTSGTASHNEQFF. CDR3 sequence (DNA): TGTGCCACCAGTGACTGGGGGACTAGCGGGACCGCCTCCCACAATGAGCAGTTCTTC.

This clonotype was detected ten times or more. The chain employs TRBV7-2 and TRBJ2-2; 9 nucleotides align to TRBD2. V was clipped by 0 bases and J by 7 bases; unmatched bases: 6. The CDR3 sequence is 16 residues long. In germline, CDR1 is SGHTA, CDR2 FQGNSA. The CDR3 DNA is TGTGCCAGCAGCTTAGCGCTAGCGGGAACGGTCGGGGAGCTGTTTTTT. Its protein is CASSLALAGTVGELFF.

This clonotype has more than one count but fewer than ten. The rearrangement uses TRBV5-5 and TRBJ2-7; D gene unclear. V dropped 2 bases and J dropped 9 bases, with 15 bases sitting between them. The V gene's germline CDR1 is SGHKS and CDR2 YYEKEE (reference sequence). The CDR3 extends over 13 amino acids. CDR3 bases: TGTGCCAGCAGCTTCGTCCCAGACGACGGGCAGTACTTC. This encodes CASSFVPDDGQYF.

This clonotype was picked up many times. The chain joins TRBV20-1 to TRBJ2-1; 9 nucleotides line up with TRBD2. The junction had 9 bases not matched to a gene; V was cut back by 3 bases and J by 0 bases. Germline-derived CDR1 and CDR2 are DFQATT and SNEGSKA (reference sequence). This CDR3 has 17 residues. Here the CDR3 DNA reads TGCAGTGCTAGCATCCTAGCGGGACTAAGCTCCTACAATGAGCAGTTCTTC. It specifies CSASILAGLSSYNEQFF.

The chain couples TRBV5-1 to TRBJ2-6, with 7 bases lining up with TRBD1. The CDR3 extends over 17 amino acids. CDR1 and CDR2 from the germline V gene are SGHRS and YFSETQ. J lost 4 bases, V lost 5 bases, and 12 bases had no gene match. The CDR3 here is CASRRDRALSGANVLTF. The CDR3, as DNA: TGCGCCAGCAGACGCGACAGGGCCCTATCCGGGGCCAACGTCCTGACTTTC.

This clonotype has a count of ten or more. The rearrangement joins TRBV15 to TRBJ2-1; D is possibly TRBD1 (6 bases). There are 15 residues in the CDR3. CDR1 and CDR2 (germline): LNHNV, YYDKDF (reference sequence). Trimming took 2 bases from V and 0 from J, leaving 8 bases between them. The CDR3 loop reads CATSRQGISYNEQFF. The CDR3 DNA reads as TGTGCCACCAGCAGACAGGGGATCTCCTACAATGAGCAGTTCTTC.

This clonotype turned up a few times. The chain carries TRBV20-1 and TRBJ2-1; TRBD1 or TRBD2 may be the D gene (5 bases each). Germline loops: CDR1 DFQATT, CDR2 SNEGSKA (reference sequence). Trimming removed 0 bases from V and 2 bases from J, with 11 bases in between. This CDR3 spans 15 amino acids. The CDR3 DNA reads TGCAGTGCTAGAGATGGGCAGGGACCCTACAATGAGCAGTTCTTC. Its translation is CSARDGQGPYNEQFF.

This chain joins TRBV7-9 and TRBJ2-1; 11 bases agree with TRBD1. J gave up 6 bases and V 5 bases, and 6 bases lay outside the gene matches. Germline V gene sequence: CDR1 SEHNR, CDR2 FQNEAQ (reference sequence). The CDR3 runs to 15 residues. CDR3 residues: CASSPGTGGLNEQFF. Written as DNA, the CDR3 is TGTGCCAGCAGCCCAGGGACAGGGGGTCTCAATGAGCAGTTCTTC.

V gene TRBV7-2 combines with J gene TRBJ2-4; either TRBD1 or TRBD2 may supply D (5 bases each). This CDR3 has 15 residues. The germline V gene has CDR1 SGHTA and CDR2 FQGNSA. Trimming took off 1 base at V and 1 base at J, with 8 bases between the two ends. The CDR3 coding sequence is TGTGCCAGCAGCTTAGAAGGGGACGCCAAAAACATTCAGTACTTC. This codes for CASSLEGDAKNIQYF.

This clonotype was counted a few times. The CDR3 loop is CASSPAMGSFNYEQYF. CDR3 bases: TGTGCCAGCAGCCCAGCGATGGGGTCATTTAACTACGAGCAGTACTTC. The V gene is TRBV7-2, the J gene TRBJ2-7, with no clear D. Trimming removed 5 bases at V and 3 bases at J, with 20 bases between. Germline V CDR1 and CDR2: SGHTA, FQGNSA. CDR3 length equals 16 residues. Combining the CDR3 with reference TRBV7-2 and TRBJ2-7 gives the whole variable domain GAGVSQSPSNKVTEKGKDVELRCDPISGHTALYWYRQSLGQGLEFLIYFQGNSAPDKSGLPSDRFSAERTGGSVSTLTIQRTQQEDSAVYLCASSPAMGSFNYEQYFGPGTRLTVT.

This clonotype has ten or more counts. The gene calls are TRBV7-2 and TRBJ2-7; 7 nucleotides line up with TRBD1. V trimming: 4 bases; J trimming: 5 bases; junction bases outside the gene matches: 8. The CDR3 consists of 14 residues. CDR1 and CDR2 (germline): SGHTA, FQGNSA. The CDR3 loop is CASSSIDRVHEQYF. The CDR3, as DNA: TGTGCCAGCAGCTCCATAGACAGGGTCCACGAGCAGTACTTC.

This clonotype came up a few times. This chain links TRBV7-4 with TRBJ1-5; D perhaps matches TRBD1 (5 bases). CDR1 and CDR2 (germline): SGHVT, SQSDAQ. V was clipped by 1 base and J by 7 bases, with 14 bases between them. The CDR3 runs 15 residues. The CDR3 spells CASSLVCEGLQPQHF. The CDR3, as DNA: TGTGCCAGCAGCTTAGTTTGTGAGGGGCTGCAGCCCCAGCATTTT.